The clone carrying this T cell receptor beta chain was seen just once. The data were taken from a study of blood T cell repertoires in COVID-19. Sequencing was performed with immunoSEQ multiplex PCR; in TCRdb, only in-frame clones are kept and a portion is missing. The table records about 92,000 clones, 70% to 85% of them present only once. Germline CDR1 MGHRA, CDR2 YSYEKL. With 0 bases clipped from V and 8 bases from J, the junction kept 9 bases outside the gene matches. The CDR3 has 17 residues. V is TRBV4-1 and J is TRBJ2-1; 11 bases fit TRBD2. The source of this sequence is an older woman in a cohort sampled during active or convalescent COVID-19. Sequenced input: peripheral blood. The CDR3 bases are TGCGCCAGCAGCCAAGAACATCTAGCGGGGGGCCTAGATGAGCAGTTCTTC. It translates to CASSQEHLAGGLDEQFF.